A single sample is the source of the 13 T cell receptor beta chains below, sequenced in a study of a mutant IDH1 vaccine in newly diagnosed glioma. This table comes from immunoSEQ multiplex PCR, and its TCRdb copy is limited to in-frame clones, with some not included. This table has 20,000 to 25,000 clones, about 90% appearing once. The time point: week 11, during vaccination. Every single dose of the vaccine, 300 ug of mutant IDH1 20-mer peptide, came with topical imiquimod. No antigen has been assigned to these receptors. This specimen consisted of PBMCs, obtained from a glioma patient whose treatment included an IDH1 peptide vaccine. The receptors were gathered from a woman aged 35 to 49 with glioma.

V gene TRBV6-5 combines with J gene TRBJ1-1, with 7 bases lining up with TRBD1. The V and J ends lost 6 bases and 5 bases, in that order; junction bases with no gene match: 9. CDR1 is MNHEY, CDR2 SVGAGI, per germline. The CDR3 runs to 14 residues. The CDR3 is CASRLGTASTEAFF. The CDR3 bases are TGTGCCAGCAGGCTCGGGACAGCTAGTACTGAAGCTTTCTTT.

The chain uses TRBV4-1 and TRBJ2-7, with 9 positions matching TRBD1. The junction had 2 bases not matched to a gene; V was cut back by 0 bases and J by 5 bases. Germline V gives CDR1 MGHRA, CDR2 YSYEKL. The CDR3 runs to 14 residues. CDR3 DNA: TGCGCCAGCAGCCAAGACAGACAGGGGGACGAGCAGTACTTC. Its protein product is CASSQDRQGDEQYF.

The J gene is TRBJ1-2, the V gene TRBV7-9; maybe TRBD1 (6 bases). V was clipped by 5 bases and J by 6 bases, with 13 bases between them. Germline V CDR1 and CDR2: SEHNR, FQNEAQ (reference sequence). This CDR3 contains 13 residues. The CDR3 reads CASSPRDNDGYTF. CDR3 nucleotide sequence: TGTGCCAGCAGCCCCCGGGACAACGATGGCTACACCTTC.

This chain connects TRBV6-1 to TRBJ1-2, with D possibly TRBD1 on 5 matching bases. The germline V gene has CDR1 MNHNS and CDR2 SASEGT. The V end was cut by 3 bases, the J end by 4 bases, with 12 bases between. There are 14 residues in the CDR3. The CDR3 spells CASSDPRGSYGYTF. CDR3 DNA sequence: TGTGCCAGCAGTGACCCGAGGGGATCCTATGGCTACACCTTC.

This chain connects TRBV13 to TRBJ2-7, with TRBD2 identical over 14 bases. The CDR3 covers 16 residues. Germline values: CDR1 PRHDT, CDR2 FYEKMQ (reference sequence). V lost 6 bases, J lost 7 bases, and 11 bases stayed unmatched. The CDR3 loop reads CASSSSPGLAGVEQYF. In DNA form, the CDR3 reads TGTGCCAGCAGTTCCAGCCCGGGACTAGCGGGAGTGGAGCAGTACTTC.

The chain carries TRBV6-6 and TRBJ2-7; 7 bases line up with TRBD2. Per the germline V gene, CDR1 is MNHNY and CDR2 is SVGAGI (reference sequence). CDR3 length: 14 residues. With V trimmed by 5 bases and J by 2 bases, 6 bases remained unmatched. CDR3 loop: CASSNGLGAYEQYF. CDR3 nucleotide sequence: TGTGCCAGCAGTAACGGACTAGGCGCCTACGAGCAGTACTTC.

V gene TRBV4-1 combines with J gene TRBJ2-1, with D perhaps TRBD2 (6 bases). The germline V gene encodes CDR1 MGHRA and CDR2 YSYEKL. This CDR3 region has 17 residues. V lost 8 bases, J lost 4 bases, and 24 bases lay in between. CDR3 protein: CASGQGAGKGPYNEQFF. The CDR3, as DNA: TGCGCCAGCGGACAAGGGGCGGGGAAGGGCCCTTACAATGAGCAGTTCTTC.

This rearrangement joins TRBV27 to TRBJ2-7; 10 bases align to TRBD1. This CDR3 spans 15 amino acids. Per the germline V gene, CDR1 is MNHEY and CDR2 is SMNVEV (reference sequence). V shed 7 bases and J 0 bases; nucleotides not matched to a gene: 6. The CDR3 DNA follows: TGTGCCAGCAAACCGGGACAGGGGACCTCCTACGAGCAGTACTTC. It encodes CASKPGQGTSYEQYF.

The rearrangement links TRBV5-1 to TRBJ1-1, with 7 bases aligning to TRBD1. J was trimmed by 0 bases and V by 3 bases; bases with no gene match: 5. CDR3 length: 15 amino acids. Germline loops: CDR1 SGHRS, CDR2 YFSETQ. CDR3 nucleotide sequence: TGCGCCAGCAGCTCGGGGACAGTCATGAACACTGAAGCTTTCTTT. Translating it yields CASSSGTVMNTEAFF.

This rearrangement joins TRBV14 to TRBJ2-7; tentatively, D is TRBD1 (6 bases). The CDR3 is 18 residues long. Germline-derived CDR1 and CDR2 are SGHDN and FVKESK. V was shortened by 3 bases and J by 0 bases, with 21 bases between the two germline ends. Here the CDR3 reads CASSQLPRDTRGSYEQYF. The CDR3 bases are TGTGCCAGCAGCCAGCTACCTAGGGACACCAGGGGCTCCTACGAGCAGTACTTC.

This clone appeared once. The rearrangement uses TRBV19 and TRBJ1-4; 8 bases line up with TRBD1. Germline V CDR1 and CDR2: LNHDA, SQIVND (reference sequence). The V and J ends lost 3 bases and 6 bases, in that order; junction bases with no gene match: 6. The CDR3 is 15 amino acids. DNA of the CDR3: TGTGCCAGTAGTATCCGACAGGGGCAGGATGAAAAACTGTTTTTT. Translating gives CASSIRQGQDEKLFF.

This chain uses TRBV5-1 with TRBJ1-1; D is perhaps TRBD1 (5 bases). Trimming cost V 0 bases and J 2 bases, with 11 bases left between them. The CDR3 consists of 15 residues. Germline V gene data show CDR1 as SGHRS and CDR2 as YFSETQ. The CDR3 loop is CASSLGGRANTEAFF. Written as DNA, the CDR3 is TGCGCCAGCAGCTTGGGAGGCAGGGCAAACACTGAAGCTTTCTTT.

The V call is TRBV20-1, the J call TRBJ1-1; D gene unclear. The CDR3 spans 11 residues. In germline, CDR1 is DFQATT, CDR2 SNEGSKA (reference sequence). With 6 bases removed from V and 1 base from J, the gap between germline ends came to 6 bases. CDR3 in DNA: TGCAGTGCAAAAGAGAACACTGAAGCTTTCTTT. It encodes CSAKENTEAFF.